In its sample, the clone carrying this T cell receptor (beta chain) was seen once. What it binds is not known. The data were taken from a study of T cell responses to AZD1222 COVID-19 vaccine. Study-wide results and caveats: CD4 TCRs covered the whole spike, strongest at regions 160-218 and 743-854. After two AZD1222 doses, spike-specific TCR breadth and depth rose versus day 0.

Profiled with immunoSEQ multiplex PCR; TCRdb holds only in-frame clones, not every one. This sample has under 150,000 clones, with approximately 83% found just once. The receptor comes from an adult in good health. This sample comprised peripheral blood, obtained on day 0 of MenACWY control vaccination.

The CDR3 DNA sequence: TGTGCCATTAGACAGGGCCCGAACACTGAAGCTTTCTTT. This gives the protein CAIRQGPNTEAFF. The chain uses TRBV10-3 and TRBJ1-1, with 7 nucleotides matching TRBD1. The CDR3 covers 13 residues. Losses at the gene ends were 9 bases for V and 1 base for J; bases not matched to a gene: 5. CDR1 is ENHRY and CDR2 is SYGVKD in the germline V gene.